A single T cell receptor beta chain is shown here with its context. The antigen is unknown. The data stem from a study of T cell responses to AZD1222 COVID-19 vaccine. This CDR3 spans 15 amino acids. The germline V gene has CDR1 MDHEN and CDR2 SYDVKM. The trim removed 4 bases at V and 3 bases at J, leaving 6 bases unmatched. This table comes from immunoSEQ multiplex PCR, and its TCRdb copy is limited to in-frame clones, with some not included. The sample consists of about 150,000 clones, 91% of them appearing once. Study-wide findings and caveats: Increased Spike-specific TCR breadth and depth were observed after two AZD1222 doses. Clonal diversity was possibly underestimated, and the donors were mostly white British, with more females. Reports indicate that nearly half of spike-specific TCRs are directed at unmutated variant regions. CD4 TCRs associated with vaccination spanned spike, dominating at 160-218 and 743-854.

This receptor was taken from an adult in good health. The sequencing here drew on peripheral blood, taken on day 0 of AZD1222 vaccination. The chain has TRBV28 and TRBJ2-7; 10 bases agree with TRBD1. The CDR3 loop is CASSSPGQGSYEQYF. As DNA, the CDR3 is TGTGCCAGCAGTTCCCCGGGACAGGGGAGCTACGAGCAGTACTTC.